This entry concerns a single T cell receptor beta chain. V lost 3 bases, J lost 7 bases, and 11 bases stayed unmatched. Germline CDR1 and CDR2: DFQATT and SNEGSKA (reference sequence). The CDR3 contains 15 residues. This sample is part of a study of CD8 T cells in Susac syndrome. Random hexamers were used to reverse transcribe roughly 0.45 to 1 ug of RNA. TCRdb reprocessed the immunoSEQ multiplex PCR reads via MiXCR and lists one record per CDR3 protein. The sample lists a few hundred thousand distinct CDR3 sequences, approximately 85% occurring once. The material sequenced was CD8+ T cells from PBMCs. The rearrangement uses TRBV20-1 and TRBJ2-1; 8 nucleotides align to TRBD2. The receptor was isolated from a human donor with multiple sclerosis. CDR3 sequence reads: CSASSGDGGVNEQFF. CDR3 nucleotides: TGCAGTGCTAGCTCTGGCGACGGGGGGGTAAATGAGCAGTTCTTC.